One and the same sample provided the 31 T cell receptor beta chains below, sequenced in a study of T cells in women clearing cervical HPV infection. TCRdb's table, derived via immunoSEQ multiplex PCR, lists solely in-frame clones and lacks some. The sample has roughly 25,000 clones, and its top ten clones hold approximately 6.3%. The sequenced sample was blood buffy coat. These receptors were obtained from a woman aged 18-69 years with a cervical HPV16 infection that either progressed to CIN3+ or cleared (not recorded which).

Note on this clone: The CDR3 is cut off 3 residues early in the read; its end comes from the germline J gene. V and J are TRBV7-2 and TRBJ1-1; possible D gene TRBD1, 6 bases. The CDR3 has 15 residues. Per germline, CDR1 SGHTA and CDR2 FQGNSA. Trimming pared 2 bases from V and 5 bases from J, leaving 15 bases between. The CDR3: CASSLQGRGRTEAFF. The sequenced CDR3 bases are TGTGCCAGCAGCTTACAGGGGAGGGGGAGGACTGAA.

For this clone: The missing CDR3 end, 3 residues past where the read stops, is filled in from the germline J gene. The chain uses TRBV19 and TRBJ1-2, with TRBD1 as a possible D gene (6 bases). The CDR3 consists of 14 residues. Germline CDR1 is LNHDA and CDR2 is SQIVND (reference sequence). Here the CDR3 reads CASRVQGGDNDYTF. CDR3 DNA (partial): TGTGCCAGTAGAGTCCAAGGAGGGGACAATGAC.

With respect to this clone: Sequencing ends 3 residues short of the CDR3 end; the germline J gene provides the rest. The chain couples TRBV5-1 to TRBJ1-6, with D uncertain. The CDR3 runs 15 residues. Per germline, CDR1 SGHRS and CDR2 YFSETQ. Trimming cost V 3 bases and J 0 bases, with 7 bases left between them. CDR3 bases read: TGCGCCAGCAGCTCCACTAGCTCCTATAATTCACCC. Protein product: CASSSTSSYNSP. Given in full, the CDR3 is CASSSTSSYNSPLHF.

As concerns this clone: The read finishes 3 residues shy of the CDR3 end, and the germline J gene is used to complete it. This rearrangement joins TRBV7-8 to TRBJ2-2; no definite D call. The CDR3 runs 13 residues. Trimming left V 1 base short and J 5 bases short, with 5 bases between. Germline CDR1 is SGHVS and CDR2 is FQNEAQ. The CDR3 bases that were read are TGTGCCAGCAGCTTAGTACTTACCGGGGAG. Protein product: CASSLVLTGE. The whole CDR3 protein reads CASSLVLTGELFF.

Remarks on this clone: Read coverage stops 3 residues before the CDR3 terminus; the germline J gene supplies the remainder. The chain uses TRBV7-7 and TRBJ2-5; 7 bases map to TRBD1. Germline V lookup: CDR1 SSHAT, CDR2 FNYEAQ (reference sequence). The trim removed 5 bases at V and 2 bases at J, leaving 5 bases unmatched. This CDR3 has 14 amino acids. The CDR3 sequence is CASSPGTVQETQYF. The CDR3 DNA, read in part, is TGTGCCAGCAGCCCGGGGACAGTTCAAGAGACC.

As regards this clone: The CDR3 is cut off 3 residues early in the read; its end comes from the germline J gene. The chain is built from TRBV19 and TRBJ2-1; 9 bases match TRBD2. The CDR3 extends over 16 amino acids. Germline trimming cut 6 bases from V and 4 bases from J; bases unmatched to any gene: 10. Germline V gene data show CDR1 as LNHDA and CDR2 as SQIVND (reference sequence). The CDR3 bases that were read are TGTGCCAGTAGGCCCGGAGCTAGCGGGAAGTACAATGAG. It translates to CASRPGASGKYNE. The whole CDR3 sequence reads CASRPGASGKYNEQFF.

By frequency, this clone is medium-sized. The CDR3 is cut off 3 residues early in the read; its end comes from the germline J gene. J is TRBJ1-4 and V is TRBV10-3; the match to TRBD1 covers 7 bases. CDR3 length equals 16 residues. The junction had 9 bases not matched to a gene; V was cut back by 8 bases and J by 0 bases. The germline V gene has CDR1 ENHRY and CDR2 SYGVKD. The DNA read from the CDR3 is TGTGCCATCTCCACTGACAGGGATGCAACTAATGAAAAA. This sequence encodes CAISTDRDATNEK. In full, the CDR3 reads CAISTDRDATNEKLFF.

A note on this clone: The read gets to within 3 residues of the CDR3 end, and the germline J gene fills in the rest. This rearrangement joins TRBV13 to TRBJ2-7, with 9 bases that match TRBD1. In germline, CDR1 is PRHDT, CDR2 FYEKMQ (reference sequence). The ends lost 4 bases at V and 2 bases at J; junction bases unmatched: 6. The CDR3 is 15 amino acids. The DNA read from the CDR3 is TGTGCCAGCAGCTCACCGGGACAGGGAGCCTACGAG. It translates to CASSSPGQGAYE. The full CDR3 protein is CASSSPGQGAYEQYF. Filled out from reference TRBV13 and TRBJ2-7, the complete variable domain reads AAGVIQSPRHLIKEKRETATLKCYPIPRHDTVYWYQQGPGQDPQFLISFYEKMQSDKGSIPDRFSAQQFSDYHSELNMSSLELGDSALYFCASSSPGQGAYEQYFGPGTRLTVT.

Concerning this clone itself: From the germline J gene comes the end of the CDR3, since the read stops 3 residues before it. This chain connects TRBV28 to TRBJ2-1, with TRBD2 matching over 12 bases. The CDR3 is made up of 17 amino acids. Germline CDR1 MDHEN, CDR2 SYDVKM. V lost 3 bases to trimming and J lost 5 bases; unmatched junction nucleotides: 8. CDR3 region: CASSFSTSSGRDNEQFF. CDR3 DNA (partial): TGTGCCAGCAGTTTTTCGACTTCTAGCGGGAGGGACAATGAG. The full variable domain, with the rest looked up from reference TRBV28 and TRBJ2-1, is DVKVTQSSRYLVKRTGEKVFLECVQDMDHENMFWYRQDPGLGLRLIYFSYDVKMKEKGDIPEGYSVSREKKERFSLILESASTNQTSMYLCASSFSTSSGRDNEQFFGPGTRLTVL.

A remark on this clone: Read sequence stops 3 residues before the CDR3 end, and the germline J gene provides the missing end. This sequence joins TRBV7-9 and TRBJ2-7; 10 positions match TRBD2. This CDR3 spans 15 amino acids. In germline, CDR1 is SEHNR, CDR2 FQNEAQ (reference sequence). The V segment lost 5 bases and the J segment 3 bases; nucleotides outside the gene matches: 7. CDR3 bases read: TGTGCCAGCAGCAATAGCGGGAGGCCCGACTACGAG. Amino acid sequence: CASSNSGRPDYE. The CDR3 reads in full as CASSNSGRPDYEQYF.

The sequenced part of the CDR3 DNA is TGTGCCAGCAACAAAGGTCGCAGAAACTATGGC. It specifies CASNKGRRNYG. The full-length CDR3 reads as CASNKGRRNYGYTF. V and J are TRBV7-2 and TRBJ1-2; D unclear. The DNA ends 3 residues before the CDR3 does, and the rest of the CDR3 is filled in from the germline J gene. This CDR3 is 14 amino acids long. V shed 7 bases and J shed 2 bases, with 14 bases lying between them. Germline loops: CDR1 SGHTA, CDR2 FQGNSA.

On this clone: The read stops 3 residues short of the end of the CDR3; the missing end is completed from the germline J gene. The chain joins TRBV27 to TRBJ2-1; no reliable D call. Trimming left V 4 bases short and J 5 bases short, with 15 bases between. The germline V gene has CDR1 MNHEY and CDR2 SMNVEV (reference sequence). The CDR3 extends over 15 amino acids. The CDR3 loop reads CASSSAQGGHNEQFF. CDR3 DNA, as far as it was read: TGTGCCAGCAGTTCCGCCCAAGGCGGCCACAATGAG.

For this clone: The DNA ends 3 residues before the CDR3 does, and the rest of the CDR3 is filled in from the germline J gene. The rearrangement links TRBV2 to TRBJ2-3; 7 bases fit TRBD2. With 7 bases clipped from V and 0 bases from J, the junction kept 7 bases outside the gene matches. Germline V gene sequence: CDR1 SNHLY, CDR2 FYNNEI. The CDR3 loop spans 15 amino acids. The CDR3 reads CASNPTSLSTDTQYF. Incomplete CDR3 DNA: TGTGCCAGCAACCCGACTAGCTTGAGCACAGATACG.

CDR3 loop: CSARAGTSGSVEQYF. The covered CDR3 bases are TGCAGTGCTAGAGCCGGGACTAGCGGGAGTGTCGAG. The chain couples TRBV20-1 to TRBJ2-7; 14 nucleotides match TRBD2. The CDR3 goes on 3 residues after the read ends, and that part is filled in from the germline J gene. This CDR3 contains 15 residues. Germline V gene sequence: CDR1 DFQATT, CDR2 SNEGSKA (reference sequence). The J segment lost 6 bases and the V segment lost 1 base, leaving 5 bases of the junction unmatched.

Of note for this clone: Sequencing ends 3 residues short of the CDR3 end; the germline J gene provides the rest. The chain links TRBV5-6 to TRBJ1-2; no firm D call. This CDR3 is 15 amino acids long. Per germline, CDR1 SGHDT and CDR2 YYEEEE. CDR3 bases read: TGTGCCAGCAGCTCTAGGCGTCAGCTAACTACTTGG. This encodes CASSSRRQLTTW. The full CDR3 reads CASSSRRQLTTWYTF.

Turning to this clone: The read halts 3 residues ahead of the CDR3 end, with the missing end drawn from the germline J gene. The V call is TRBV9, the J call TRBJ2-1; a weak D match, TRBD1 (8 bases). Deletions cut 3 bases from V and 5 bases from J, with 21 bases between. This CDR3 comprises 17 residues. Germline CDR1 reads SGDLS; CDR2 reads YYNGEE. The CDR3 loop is CASSARFGQGGHNEQFF. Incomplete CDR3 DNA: TGTGCCAGCAGCGCCAGATTTGGACAGGGAGGGCACAATGAG. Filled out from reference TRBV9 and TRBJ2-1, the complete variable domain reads DSGVTQTPKHLITATGQRVTLRCSPRSGDLSVYWYQQSLDQGLQFLIQYYNGEERAKGNILERFSAQQFPDLHSELNLSSLELGDSALYFCASSARFGQGGHNEQFFGPGTRLTVL.

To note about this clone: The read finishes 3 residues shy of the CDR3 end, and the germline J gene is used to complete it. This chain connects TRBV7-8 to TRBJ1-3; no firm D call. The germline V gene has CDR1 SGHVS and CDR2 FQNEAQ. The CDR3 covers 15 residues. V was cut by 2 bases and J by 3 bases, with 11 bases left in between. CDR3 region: CASSLSGLYGNTIYF. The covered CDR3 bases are TGTGCCAGCAGCTTATCGGGGTTATATGGAAACACC.

CDR3 protein: CASSPGLVGVRYEQYF. The sequenced part of the CDR3 DNA is TGTGCCAGCAGCCCTGGACTAGTTGGAGTGCGATACGAG. The chain employs TRBV3-1 (or the pseudogene TRBV3-2) and TRBJ2-7, with 7 bases matching TRBD2. Read data end 3 residues before the CDR3 end; the end is taken from the germline J gene. With 4 bases clipped from V and 4 bases from J, the junction kept 13 bases outside the gene matches. Germline V gene data show CDR1 as LGHDT and CDR2 as YNNKEL (reference sequence). CDR3 length equals 16 residues.

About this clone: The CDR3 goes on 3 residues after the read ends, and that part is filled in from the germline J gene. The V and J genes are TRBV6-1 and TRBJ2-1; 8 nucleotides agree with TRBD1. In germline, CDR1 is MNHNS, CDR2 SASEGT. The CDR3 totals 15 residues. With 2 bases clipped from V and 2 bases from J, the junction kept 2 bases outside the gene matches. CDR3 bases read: TGTGCCAGCAGTGAAACAGGGGGTGCCTACAATGAG. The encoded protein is CASSETGGAYNE. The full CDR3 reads CASSETGGAYNEQFF.

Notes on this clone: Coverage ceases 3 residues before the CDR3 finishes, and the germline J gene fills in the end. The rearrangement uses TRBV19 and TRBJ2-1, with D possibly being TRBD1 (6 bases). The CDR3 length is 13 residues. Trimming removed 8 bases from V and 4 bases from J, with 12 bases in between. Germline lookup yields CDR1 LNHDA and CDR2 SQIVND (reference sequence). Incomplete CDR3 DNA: TGTGCCAGTTTGGACAGTCGGTACAATGAG. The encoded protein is CASLDSRYNE. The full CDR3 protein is CASLDSRYNEQFF.

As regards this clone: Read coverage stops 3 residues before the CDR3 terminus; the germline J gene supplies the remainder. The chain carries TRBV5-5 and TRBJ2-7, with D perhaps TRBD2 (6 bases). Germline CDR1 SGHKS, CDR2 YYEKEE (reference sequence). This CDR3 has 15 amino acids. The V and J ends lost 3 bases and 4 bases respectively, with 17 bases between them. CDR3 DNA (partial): TGTGCCAGCAGCTCCCAGGTGGGGGGAGGTTACGAG. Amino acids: CASSSQVGGGYE. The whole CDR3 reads CASSSQVGGGYEQYF.

Incomplete CDR3 DNA: TGTGCCAGCAGTGACGGACAGGTCCCTTTTGGCGAG. Amino acid sequence: CASSDGQVPFGE. The full CDR3 protein reads CASSDGQVPFGEQYF. This chain connects TRBV6-1 to TRBJ2-7, with 7 positions matching TRBD1. The read terminates 3 residues before the CDR3 end, so the remaining end is supplied by the germline J gene. This CDR3 comprises 15 residues. CDR1 is MNHNS, CDR2 SASEGT, per germline. V dropped 3 bases and J dropped 6; count of bases not matched to a gene: 11.

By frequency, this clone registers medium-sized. The CDR3 spells CASSRLGTDTQYF. Partial CDR3 DNA: TGTGCCAGCAGCAGACTTGGCACAGATACG. This sequence joins TRBV7-3 and TRBJ2-3; D is unclear. The read finishes 3 residues shy of the CDR3 end, and the germline J gene is used to complete it. The CDR3 is 13 amino acids. The germline CDR1 and CDR2 sequences are SGHTA and FQGTGA. The V gene lost 5 bases and the J gene lost 1 base, with 7 bases spanning the gap. The full variable domain, its missing parts supplied by reference TRBV7-3 and TRBJ2-3, is GAGVSQTPSNKVTEKGKYVELRCDPISGHTALYWYRQSLGQGPEFLIYFQGTGAADDSGLPNDRFFAVRPEGSVSTLKIQRTERGDSAVYLCASSRLGTDTQYFGPGTRLTVL.

CDR3 region: CASSRGTLEKLFF. Incomplete CDR3 DNA: TGTGCCAGTAGCCGTGGGACTTTGGAAAAG. V is TRBV19 and J is TRBJ2-2, with a weak D call TRBD2 (6 bases). With the read ending 3 residues before the CDR3 end, the germline J gene is used to fill in that end. Germline CDR1 is LNHDA and CDR2 is SQIVND (reference sequence). The CDR3 covers 13 residues.

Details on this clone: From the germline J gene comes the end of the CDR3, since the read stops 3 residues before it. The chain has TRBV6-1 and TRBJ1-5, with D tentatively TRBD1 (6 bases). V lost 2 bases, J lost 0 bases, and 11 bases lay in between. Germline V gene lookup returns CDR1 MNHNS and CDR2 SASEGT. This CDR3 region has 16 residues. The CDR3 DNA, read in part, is TGTGCCAGCAGTGAAAGAGGGGGTTATAGCAATCAGCCC. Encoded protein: CASSERGGYSNQP. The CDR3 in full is CASSERGGYSNQPQHF.

The chain's CDR3 is CASRLAFSGRGGEQYF. Incomplete CDR3 DNA: TGTGCAAGTCGCTTAGCGTTTAGCGGGAGGGGCGGCGAG. This chain connects TRBV7-2 to TRBJ2-7; TRBD2 matches 11 bases. Sequencing ends 3 residues short of the CDR3 end; the germline J gene provides the rest. Per germline, CDR1 SGHTA and CDR2 FQGNSA. The CDR3 consists of 16 residues.

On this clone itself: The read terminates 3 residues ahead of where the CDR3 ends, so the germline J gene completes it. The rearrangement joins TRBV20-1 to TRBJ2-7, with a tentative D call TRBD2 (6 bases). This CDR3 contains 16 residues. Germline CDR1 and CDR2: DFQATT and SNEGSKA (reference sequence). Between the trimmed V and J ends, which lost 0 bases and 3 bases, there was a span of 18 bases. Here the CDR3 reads CSARDPITLASYEQYF. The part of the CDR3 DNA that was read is TGCAGTGCTAGAGATCCGATAACACTAGCAAGCTACGAG.

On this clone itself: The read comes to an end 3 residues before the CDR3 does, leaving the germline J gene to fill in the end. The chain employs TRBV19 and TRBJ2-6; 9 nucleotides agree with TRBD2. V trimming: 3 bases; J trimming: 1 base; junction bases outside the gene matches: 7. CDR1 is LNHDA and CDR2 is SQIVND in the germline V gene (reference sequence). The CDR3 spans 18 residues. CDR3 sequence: CASSIPTSGYSGANVLTF. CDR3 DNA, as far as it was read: TGTGCCAGTAGTATTCCGACTAGCGGATATTCTGGGGCCAACGTC.

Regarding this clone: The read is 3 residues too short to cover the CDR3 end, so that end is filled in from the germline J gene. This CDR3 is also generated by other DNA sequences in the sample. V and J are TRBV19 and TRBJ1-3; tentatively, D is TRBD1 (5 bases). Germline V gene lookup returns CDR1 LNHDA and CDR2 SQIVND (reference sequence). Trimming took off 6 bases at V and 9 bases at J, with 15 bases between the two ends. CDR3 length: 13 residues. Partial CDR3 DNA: TGTGCCAGTAGGTCCAAACCGGGGGGCACC. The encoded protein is CASRSKPGGT. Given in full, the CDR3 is CASRSKPGGTIYF.

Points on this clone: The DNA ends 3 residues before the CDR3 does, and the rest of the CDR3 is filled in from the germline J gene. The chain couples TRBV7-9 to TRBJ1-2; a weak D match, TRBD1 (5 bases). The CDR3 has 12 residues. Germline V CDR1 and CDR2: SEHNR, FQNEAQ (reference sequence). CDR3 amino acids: CASSLAQGDYTF. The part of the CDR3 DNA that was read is TGTGCCAGCAGCTTAGCGCAGGGAGAC.

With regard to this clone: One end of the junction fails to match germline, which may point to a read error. CDR3 DNA (partial): TGTGCCAGCGGTGACAGGGGAGAATTCTATGGC. It yields the protein CASGDRGEFYG. The entire CDR3 protein reads CASGDRGEFYGYTF. The chain links TRBV2 to TRBJ1-2, with 8 bases lining up with TRBD1. The observed sequence ends 3 residues before the CDR3 terminus, with the missing tail filled in from the germline J gene. CDR3 size: 14 residues. Germline-derived CDR1 and CDR2 are SNHLY and FYNNEI.